This T cell receptor (beta chain) was found in a study of siplizumab effects on memory and regulatory T cells. Study outcomes and limitations: In siplizumab cultures, the suppressive function of proliferating Tregs remained unconfirmed. Naive T cell populations appeared to exhibit greater diversity than memory cells and appeared to be major alloresponse contributors. A small minority of alloreactive clones were mapped to unstimulated subsets.

Unstimulated subsets comprising naive, memory, effector memory and TEMRA cells were sequenced in a few donor pairs. There are a few counts of this clone. Its target is not known. This CDR3 spans 14 amino acids. The ends were cut back, 4 bases at V and 7 bases at J, with 12 bases in the middle. Germline CDR1 is SGDLS and CDR2 is YYNGEE. Measured with immunoSEQ multiplex PCR; TCRdb has only the in-frame clones, and not every one. The data contain roughly 62,000 clones, 65% to 80% of them singletons. The sequencing input was memory CD4+ T cells sorted from blood. This chain connects TRBV9 to TRBJ1-6; D is uncertain. This sequence originates from a human donor in good health. The CDR3 region is CASSLGLDNSPLHF. The CDR3 DNA is TGTGCCAGCAGCCTCGGACTCGACAATTCACCCCTCCACTTT.